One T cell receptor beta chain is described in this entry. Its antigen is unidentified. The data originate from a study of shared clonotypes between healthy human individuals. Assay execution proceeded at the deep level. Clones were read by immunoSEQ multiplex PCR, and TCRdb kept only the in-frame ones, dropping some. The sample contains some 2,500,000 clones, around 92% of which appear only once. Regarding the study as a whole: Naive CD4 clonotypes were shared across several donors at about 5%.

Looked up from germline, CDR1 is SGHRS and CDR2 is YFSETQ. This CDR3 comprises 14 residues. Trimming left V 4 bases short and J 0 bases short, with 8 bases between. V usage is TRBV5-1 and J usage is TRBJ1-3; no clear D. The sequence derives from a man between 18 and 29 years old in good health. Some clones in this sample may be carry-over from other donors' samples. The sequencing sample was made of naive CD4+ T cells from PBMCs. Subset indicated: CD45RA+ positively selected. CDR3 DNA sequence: TGCGCCAGCAGCATGGAGGTCTCTGGAAACACCATATATTTT. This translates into CASSMEVSGNTIYF.